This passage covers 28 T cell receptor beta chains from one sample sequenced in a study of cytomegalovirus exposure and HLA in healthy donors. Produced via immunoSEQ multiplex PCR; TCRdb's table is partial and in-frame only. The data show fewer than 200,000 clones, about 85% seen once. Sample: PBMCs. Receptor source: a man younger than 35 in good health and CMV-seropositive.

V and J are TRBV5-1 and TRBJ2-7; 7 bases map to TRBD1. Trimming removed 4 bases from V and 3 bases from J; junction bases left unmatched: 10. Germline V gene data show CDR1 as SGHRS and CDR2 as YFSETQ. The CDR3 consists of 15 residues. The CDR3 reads CASSSEGGSNYEQYF. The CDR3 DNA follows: TGCGCCAGCAGCAGCGAAGGGGGCAGTAACTACGAGCAGTACTTC.

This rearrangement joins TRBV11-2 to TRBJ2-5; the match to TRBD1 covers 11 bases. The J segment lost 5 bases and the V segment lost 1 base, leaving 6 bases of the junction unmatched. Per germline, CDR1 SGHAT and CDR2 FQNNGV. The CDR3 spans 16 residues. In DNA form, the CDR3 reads TGTGCCAGCAGCTTAGGGACAGGGGGCGAATTGGAGACCCAGTACTTC. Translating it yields CASSLGTGGELETQYF.

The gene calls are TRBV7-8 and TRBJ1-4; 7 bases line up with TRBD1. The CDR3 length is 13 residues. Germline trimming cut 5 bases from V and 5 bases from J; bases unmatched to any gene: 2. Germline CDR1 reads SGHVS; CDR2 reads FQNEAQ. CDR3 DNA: TGTGCCAGCAGCCCAGGGGGGAATGAAAAACTGTTTTTT. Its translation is CASSPGGNEKLFF.

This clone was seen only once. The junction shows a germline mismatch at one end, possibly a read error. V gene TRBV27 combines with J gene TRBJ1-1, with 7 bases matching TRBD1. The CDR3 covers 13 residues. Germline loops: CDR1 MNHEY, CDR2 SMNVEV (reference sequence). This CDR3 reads CATSGDRHTEAFF. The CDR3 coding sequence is TGTGCCACCAGTGGGGACAGACACACTGAAGCTTTCTTT.

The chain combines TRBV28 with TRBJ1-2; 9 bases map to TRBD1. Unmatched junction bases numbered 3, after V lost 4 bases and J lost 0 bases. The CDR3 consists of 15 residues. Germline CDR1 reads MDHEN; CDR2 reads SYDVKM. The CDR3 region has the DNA TGTGCCAGCAGTTCACGGGACAGGGCTAACTATGGCTACACCTTC. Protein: CASSSRDRANYGYTF.

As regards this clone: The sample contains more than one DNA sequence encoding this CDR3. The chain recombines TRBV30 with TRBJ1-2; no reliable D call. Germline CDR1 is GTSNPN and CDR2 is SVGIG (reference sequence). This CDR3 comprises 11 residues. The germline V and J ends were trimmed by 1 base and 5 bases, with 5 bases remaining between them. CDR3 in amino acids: CAWSGGYGYTF. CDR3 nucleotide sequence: TGTGCCTGGAGTGGAGGGTATGGCTACACCTTC. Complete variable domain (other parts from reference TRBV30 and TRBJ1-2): SQTIHQWPATLVQPVGSPLSLECTVEGTSNPNLYWYRQAAGRGLQLLFYSVGIGQISSEVPQNLSASRPQDRQFILSSKKLLLSDSGFYLCAWSGGYGYTFGSGTRLTVV.

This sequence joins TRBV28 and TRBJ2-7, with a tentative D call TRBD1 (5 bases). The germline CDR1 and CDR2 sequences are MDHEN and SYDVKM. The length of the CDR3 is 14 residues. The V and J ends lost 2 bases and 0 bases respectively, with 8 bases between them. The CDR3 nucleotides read TGTGCCAGCAGTTTAGCAGGGATCTCCTACGAGCAGTACTTC. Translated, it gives CASSLAGISYEQYF.

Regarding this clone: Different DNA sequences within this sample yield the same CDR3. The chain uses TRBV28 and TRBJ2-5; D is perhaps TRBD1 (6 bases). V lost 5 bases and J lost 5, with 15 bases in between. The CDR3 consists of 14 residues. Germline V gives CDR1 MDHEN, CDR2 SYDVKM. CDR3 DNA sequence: TGTGCCAGCAGTCCCCCCAGGGGCTGGGAGACCCAGTACTTC. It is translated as CASSPPRGWETQYF. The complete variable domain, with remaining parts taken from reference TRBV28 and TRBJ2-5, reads DVKVTQSSRYLVKRTGEKVFLECVQDMDHENMFWYRQDPGLGLRLIYFSYDVKMKEKGDIPEGYSVSREKKERFSLILESASTNQTSMYLCASSPPRGWETQYFGPGTRLLVL.

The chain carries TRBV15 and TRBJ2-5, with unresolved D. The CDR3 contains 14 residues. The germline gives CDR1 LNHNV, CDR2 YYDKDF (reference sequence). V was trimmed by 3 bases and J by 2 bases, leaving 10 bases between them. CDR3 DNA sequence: TGTGCCACCAGCAGTGGAATCGGGCAAGAGACCCAGTACTTC. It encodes CATSSGIGQETQYF. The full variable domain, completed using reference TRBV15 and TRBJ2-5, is DAMVIQNPRYQVTQFGKPVTLSCSQTLNHNVMYWYQQKSSQAPKLLFHYYDKDFNNEADTPDNFQSRRPNTSFCFLDIRSPGLGDTAMYLCATSSGIGQETQYFGPGTRLLVL.

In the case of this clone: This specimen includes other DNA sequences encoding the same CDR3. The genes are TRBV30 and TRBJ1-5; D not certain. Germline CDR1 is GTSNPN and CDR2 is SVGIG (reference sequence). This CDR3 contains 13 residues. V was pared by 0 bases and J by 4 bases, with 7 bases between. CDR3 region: CAWSVRGNQPQHF. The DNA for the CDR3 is TGTGCCTGGAGTGTACGAGGGAATCAGCCCCAGCATTTT.

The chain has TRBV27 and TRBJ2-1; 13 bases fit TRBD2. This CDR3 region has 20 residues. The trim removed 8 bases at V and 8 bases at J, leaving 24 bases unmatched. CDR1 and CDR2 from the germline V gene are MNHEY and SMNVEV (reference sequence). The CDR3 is CASAPNPQLLLAGGRDEQFF. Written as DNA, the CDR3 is TGTGCCAGCGCTCCAAACCCCCAACTACTACTAGCGGGAGGGCGAGATGAGCAGTTCTTC.

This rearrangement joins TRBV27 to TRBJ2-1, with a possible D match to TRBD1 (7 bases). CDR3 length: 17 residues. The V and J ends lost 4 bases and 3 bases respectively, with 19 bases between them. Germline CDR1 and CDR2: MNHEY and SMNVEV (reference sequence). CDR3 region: CASSYNQGDSGYNEQFF. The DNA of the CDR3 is TGTGCCAGCAGTTACAACCAGGGGGATAGCGGCTACAATGAGCAGTTCTTC.

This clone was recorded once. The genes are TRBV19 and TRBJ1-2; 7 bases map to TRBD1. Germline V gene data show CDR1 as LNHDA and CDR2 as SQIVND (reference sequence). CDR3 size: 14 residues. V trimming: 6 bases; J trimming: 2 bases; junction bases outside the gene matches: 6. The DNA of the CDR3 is TGTGCCAGTAGGTCTAGGGGACAGAACTATGGCTACACCTTC. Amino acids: CASRSRGQNYGYTF.

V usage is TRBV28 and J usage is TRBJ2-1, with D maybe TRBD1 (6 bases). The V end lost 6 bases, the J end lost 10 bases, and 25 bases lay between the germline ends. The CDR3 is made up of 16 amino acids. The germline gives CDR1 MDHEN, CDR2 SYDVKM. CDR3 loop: CASRSTGTGNQGEQFF. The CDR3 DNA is TGTGCCAGCAGATCTACCGGTACAGGGAATCAGGGGGAGCAGTTCTTC. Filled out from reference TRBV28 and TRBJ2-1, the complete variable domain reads DVKVTQSSRYLVKRTGEKVFLECVQDMDHENMFWYRQDPGLGLRLIYFSYDVKMKEKGDIPEGYSVSREKKERFSLILESASTNQTSMYLCASRSTGTGNQGEQFFGPGTRLTVL.

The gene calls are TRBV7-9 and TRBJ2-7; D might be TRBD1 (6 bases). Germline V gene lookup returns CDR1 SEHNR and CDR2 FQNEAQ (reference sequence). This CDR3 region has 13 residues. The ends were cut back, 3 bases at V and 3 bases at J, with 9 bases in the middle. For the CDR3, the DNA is TGTGCCAGCAGCTTCACACAGGGCTACGAGCAGTACTTC. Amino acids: CASSFTQGYEQYF.

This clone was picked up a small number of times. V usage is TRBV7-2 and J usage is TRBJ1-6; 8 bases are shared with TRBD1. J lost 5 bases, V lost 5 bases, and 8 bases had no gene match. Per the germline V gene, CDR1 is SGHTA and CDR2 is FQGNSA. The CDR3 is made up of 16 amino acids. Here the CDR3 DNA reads TGTGCCAGCAGCCATAGGACAGGGATGGATAATTCACCCCTCCACTTT. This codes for CASSHRTGMDNSPLHF.

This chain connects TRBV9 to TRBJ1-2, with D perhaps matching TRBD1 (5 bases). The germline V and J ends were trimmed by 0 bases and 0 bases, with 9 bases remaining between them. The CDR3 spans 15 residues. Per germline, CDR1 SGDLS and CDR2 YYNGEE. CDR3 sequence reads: CASSVGQTPNYGYTF. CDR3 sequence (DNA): TGTGCCAGCAGCGTAGGACAGACGCCTAACTATGGCTACACCTTC. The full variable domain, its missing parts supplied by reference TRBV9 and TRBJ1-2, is DSGVTQTPKHLITATGQRVTLRCSPRSGDLSVYWYQQSLDQGLQFLIQYYNGEERAKGNILERFSAQQFPDLHSELNLSSLELGDSALYFCASSVGQTPNYGYTFGSGTRLTVV.

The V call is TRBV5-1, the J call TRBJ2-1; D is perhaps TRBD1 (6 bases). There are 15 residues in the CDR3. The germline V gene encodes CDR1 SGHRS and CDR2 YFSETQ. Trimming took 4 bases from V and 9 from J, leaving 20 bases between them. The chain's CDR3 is CASSRLLGALGEQFF. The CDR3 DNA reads TGCGCCAGCAGCAGGCTTTTGGGGGCGTTGGGTGAGCAGTTCTTC.

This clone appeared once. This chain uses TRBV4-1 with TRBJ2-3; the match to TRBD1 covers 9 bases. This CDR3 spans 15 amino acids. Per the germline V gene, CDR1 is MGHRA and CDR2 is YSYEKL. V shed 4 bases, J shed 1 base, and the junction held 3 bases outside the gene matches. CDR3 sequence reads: CASSLTGGGTDTQYF. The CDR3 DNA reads TGCGCCAGCAGCCTTACAGGGGGCGGCACAGATACGCAGTATTTT.

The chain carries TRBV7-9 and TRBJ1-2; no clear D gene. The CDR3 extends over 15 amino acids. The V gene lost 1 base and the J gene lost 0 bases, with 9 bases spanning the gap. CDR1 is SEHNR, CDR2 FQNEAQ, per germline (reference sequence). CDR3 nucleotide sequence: TGTGCCAGCAGCTTAGAGGCGGTAGCTAACTATGGCTACACCTTC. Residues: CASSLEAVANYGYTF.

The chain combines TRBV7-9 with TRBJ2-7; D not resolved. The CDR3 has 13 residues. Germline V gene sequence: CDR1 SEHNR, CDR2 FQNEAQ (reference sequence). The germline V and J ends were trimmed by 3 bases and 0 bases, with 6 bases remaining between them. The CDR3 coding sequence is TGTGCCAGCAGCTTTTCAGACTCCTACGAGCAGTACTTC. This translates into CASSFSDSYEQYF. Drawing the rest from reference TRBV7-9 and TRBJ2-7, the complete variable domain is DTGVSQNPRHKITKRGQNVTFRCDPISEHNRLYWYRQTLGQGPEFLTYFQNEAQLEKSRLLSDRFSAERPKGSFSTLEIQRTEQGDSAMYLCASSFSDSYEQYFGPGTRLTVT.

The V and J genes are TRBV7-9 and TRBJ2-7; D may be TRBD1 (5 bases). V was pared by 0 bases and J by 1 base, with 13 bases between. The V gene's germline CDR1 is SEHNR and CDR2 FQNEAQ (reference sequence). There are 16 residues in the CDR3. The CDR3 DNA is TGTGCCAGCAGCTTAGCGGCCAGGGCCCAATCCTACGAGCAGTACTTC. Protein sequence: CASSLAARAQSYEQYF.

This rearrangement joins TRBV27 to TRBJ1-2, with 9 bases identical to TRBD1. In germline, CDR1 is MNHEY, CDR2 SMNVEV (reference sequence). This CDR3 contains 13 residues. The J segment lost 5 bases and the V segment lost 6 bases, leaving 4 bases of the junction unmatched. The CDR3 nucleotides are TGTGCCAGCAGAGACAGGGGGTATTATGGCTACACCTTC. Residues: CASRDRGYYGYTF.

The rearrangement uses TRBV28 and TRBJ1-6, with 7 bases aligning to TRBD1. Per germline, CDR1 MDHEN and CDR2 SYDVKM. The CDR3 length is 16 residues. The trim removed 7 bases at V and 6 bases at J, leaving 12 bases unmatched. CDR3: CASTSREGTVNSPLHF. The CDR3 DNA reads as TGTGCCAGCACCTCCCGAGAGGGGACAGTTAATTCACCCCTCCACTTT.

The CDR3 loop reads CASSFLGLAGVSYNEQFF. In DNA form, the CDR3 reads TGCGCCAGCAGCTTCTTAGGACTAGCGGGAGTCTCCTACAATGAGCAGTTCTTC. The chain combines TRBV5-1 with TRBJ2-1, with 13 bases aligning to TRBD2. The V gene's germline CDR1 is SGHRS and CDR2 YFSETQ. This CDR3 contains 18 residues. V lost 2 bases, J lost 0 bases, and 5 bases stayed unmatched. Combining the CDR3 with reference TRBV5-1 and TRBJ2-1 gives the whole variable domain KAGVTQTPRYLIKTRGQQVTLSCSPISGHRSVSWYQQTPGQGLQFLFEYFSETQRNKGNFPGRFSGRQFSNSRSEMNVSTLELGDSALYLCASSFLGLAGVSYNEQFFGPGTRLTVL.

CDR3 in amino acids: CASSRGTSETDTQYF. The CDR3 DNA reads as TGCGCCAGCAGCCGCGGGACTAGCGAGACAGATACGCAGTATTTT. The chain has TRBV4-1 and TRBJ2-3, with 10 nucleotides matching TRBD2. CDR1 is MGHRA, CDR2 YSYEKL, per germline. This CDR3 contains 15 residues. Trimming took 4 bases from V and 3 from J; bases not matched to a gene: 4.

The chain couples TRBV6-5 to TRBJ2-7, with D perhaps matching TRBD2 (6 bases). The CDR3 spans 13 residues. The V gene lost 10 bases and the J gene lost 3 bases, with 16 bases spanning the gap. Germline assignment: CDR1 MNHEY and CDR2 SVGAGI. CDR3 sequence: CATREGGIYEQYF. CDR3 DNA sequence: TGTGCCACCCGGGAAGGCGGGATCTACGAGCAGTACTTC.

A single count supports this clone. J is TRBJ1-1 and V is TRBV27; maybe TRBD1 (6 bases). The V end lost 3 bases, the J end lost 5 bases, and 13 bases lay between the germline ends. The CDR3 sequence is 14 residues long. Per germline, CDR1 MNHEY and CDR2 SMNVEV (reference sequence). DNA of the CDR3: TGTGCCAGCAGTTTTCGAGACAGGAGGACTGAAGCTTTCTTT. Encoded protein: CASSFRDRRTEAFF.